Sequencing of this TCR beta chain was carried out in a study of glioma-infiltrating T cells. Whole-study results and caveats: CDR3 overlap between tissue and blood was very small. Non-neoplastic patients had below-expected tissue-blood divergence, while all gliomas exceeded expectation.

This clonotype was found many times. Antigen unknown. Germline V gene data show CDR1 as SGHRS and CDR2 as YFSETQ. Between the trimmed V and J ends, which lost 3 bases and 4 bases, there was a span of 15 bases. The CDR3 has 15 amino acids. The iRepertoire nested amplicon-rescue multiplex PCR amplified TCR alpha and beta CDR3s from RNA. For one-step reverse transcription and amplification, 100-400 ng of tissue mRNA or PBMC total RNA was used. TCRdb re-called the multiplex PCR reads with MiXCR, one entry per CDR3 protein. The sample consists of around 93,000 distinct CDR3 sequences, 35% to 50% of them appearing once.

This sequence originates from a human donor with low-grade glioma or glioblastoma, undergoing nonglioma brain surgery, or in good health (not recorded which). The sequencing sample was made of glioma tissue, nonneoplastic brain tissue, or PBMCs (not recorded which). The chain carries TRBV5-1 and TRBJ2-3; D is undetermined. The DNA of the CDR3 is TGCGCCAGCAGCTCGAGGTTAGGGCCATCAGATACGCAGTATTTT. Protein: CASSSRLGPSDTQYF. The full variable domain, rest sourced from reference TRBV5-1 and TRBJ2-3, is KAGVTQTPRYLIKTRGQQVTLSCSPISGHRSVSWYQQTPGQGLQFLFEYFSETQRNKGNFPGRFSGRQFSNSRSEMNVSTLELGDSALYLCASSSRLGPSDTQYFGPGTRLTVL.